The 27 T cell receptor beta chains listed next were all sequenced from one sample in a study of blood T cell repertoires in COVID-19. Clones were sequenced by immunoSEQ multiplex PCR, and TCRdb holds only the in-frame ones, with some missing. The sample records over 200,000 clones, roughly 86% being singletons. The material sequenced was peripheral blood. Source of these receptors: a woman between 25 and 40 years old who had recovered from COVID-19.

The V and J genes are TRBV5-1 and TRBJ1-6, with 8 nucleotides matching TRBD1. Looked up from germline, CDR1 is SGHRS and CDR2 is YFSETQ. V gave up 4 bases and J gave up 8 bases; unmatched junction bases: 17. This CDR3 spans 18 amino acids. The CDR3 coding sequence is TGCGCCAGCAGCCGCCTCTCCGGGACAGGCAGAGGGGATTCACCCCTCCACTTT. It codes for CASSRLSGTGRGDSPLHF.

The genes are TRBV7-9 and TRBJ2-5; 10 bases line up with TRBD1. The V gene's germline CDR1 is SEHNR and CDR2 FQNEAQ (reference sequence). This CDR3 is built from 19 residues. V was pared by 4 bases and J by 5 bases, with 19 bases of the junction left unmatched. CDR3 nucleotide sequence: TGTGCCAGCAGCTCACCCGACCGACCCGGACAGGGGGGTTGGGAGACCCAGTACTTC. Its protein is CASSSPDRPGQGGWETQYF. The full variable domain, its missing parts supplied by reference TRBV7-9 and TRBJ2-5, is DTGVSQNPRHKITKRGQNVTFRCDPISEHNRLYWYRQTLGQGPEFLTYFQNEAQLEKSRLLSDRFSAERPKGSFSTLEIQRTEQGDSAMYLCASSSPDRPGQGGWETQYFGPGTRLLVL.

The chain has TRBV6-1 and TRBJ1-3, with 9 bases aligning to TRBD1. Germline assignment: CDR1 MNHNS and CDR2 SASEGT. The trim removed 3 bases at V and 3 bases at J, leaving 3 bases unmatched. The CDR3 totals 15 residues. CDR3 in amino acids: CASSEMDRGGNTIYF. In nucleotides, the CDR3 is TGTGCCAGCAGTGAGATGGACAGGGGTGGAAACACCATATATTTT.

The chain carries TRBV5-1 and TRBJ2-2; 7 nucleotides agree with TRBD1. Germline V gene data show CDR1 as SGHRS and CDR2 as YFSETQ. Trimming removed 2 bases from V and 3 bases from J; junction bases left unmatched: 1. The length of the CDR3 is 14 residues. For the CDR3, the DNA is TGCGCCAGCAGCTTTACAGGGGACACCGGGGAGCTGTTTTTT. It codes for CASSFTGDTGELFF. The variable domain in full, completed from reference TRBV5-1 and TRBJ2-2, reads KAGVTQTPRYLIKTRGQQVTLSCSPISGHRSVSWYQQTPGQGLQFLFEYFSETQRNKGNFPGRFSGRQFSNSRSEMNVSTLELGDSALYLCASSFTGDTGELFFGEGSRLTVL.

V usage is TRBV3-1 (or the pseudogene TRBV3-2) and J usage is TRBJ1-5; maybe TRBD1 (5 bases). The CDR3 totals 15 residues. CDR1 and CDR2 (germline): LGHDT, YNNKEL (reference sequence). Trimming removed 1 base at V and 4 bases at J, with 11 bases between. CDR3 sequence reads: CASSQGWQGNQPQHF. In DNA, the CDR3 is TGTGCCAGCAGCCAAGGTTGGCAGGGAAATCAGCCCCAGCATTTT.

This clone has just one count. V gene TRBV7-2 combines with J gene TRBJ2-3; TRBD2 aligns across 13 bases. The trim removed 1 base at V and 3 bases at J, leaving 7 bases unmatched. The CDR3 consists of 18 residues. From germline, CDR1 is SGHTA and CDR2 FQGNSA. As DNA, the CDR3 is TGTGCCAGCAGCTTAGTAAGGACTAGCGGGGGCCTAACAGATACGCAGTATTTT. This gives the protein CASSLVRTSGGLTDTQYF.

The rearrangement uses TRBV7-3 and TRBJ2-1, with D unresolved. CDR3 length equals 13 residues. Germline V gives CDR1 SGHTA, CDR2 FQGTGA. V was shortened by 2 bases and J by 4 bases, with 6 bases between the two germline ends. In DNA, the CDR3 is TGTGCCAGCAGCTTATCACAGTACAATGAGCAGTTCTTC. It is translated as CASSLSQYNEQFF.

The rearrangement uses TRBV13 and TRBJ2-1; D is possibly TRBD2 (6 bases). This CDR3 region has 15 residues. Trimming removed 0 bases at V and 6 bases at J, with 12 bases between. Germline loops: CDR1 PRHDT, CDR2 FYEKMQ (reference sequence). The CDR3 bases are TGTGCCAGCAGCTTAGGGGAGGGTGGTGGCAATGAGCAGTTCTTC. It codes for CASSLGEGGGNEQFF.

The chain recombines TRBV5-1 with TRBJ1-2, with 9 bases identical to TRBD1. The V gene's germline CDR1 is SGHRS and CDR2 YFSETQ. The CDR3 is made up of 14 amino acids. V dropped 8 bases and J dropped 2; count of bases not matched to a gene: 7. The CDR3 DNA is TGCGCCAGTCAACCCGGGACAGGGAACTATGGCTACACCTTC. It encodes CASQPGTGNYGYTF.

The V call is TRBV3-1 (or the pseudogene TRBV3-2), the J call TRBJ2-1, with D possibly being TRBD2 (7 bases). Germline-derived CDR1 and CDR2 are LGHDT and YNNKEL (reference sequence). Trimming cost V 6 bases and J 5 bases, with 14 bases left between them. This CDR3 region has 14 residues. CDR3 loop: CASRRGPLDNEQFF. For the CDR3, the DNA is TGTGCCAGCAGGCGGGGGCCACTAGACAATGAGCAGTTCTTC.

This clone was recorded a few times. This sequence joins TRBV18 and TRBJ1-1; D remains unclear. CDR1 KGHSH and CDR2 LQKENI come from the germline V gene. Trimming left V 0 bases short and J 6 bases short, with 17 bases between. The CDR3 totals 16 residues. The CDR3 coding sequence is TGTGCCAGCTCACCACCGGCACCGTCCCTAGTGCCTGAAGCTTTCTTT. Protein: CASSPPAPSLVPEAFF.

The J gene is TRBJ2-7, the V gene TRBV6-5; TRBD1 aligns across 7 bases. The germline CDR1 and CDR2 sequences are MNHEY and SVGAGI. The V gene end was trimmed by 10 bases and the J gene end by 3 bases; junction bases not matched to a gene: 12. This CDR3 region has 14 residues. The CDR3 sequence: CATRGTVTSYEQYF. CDR3 coding DNA: TGTGCCACCAGAGGGACAGTAACGAGCTACGAGCAGTACTTC.

This chain joins TRBV10-1 and TRBJ2-3; D may be TRBD2 (6 bases). Trimming took 0 bases from V and 4 from J, leaving 17 bases between them. The CDR3 is made up of 17 amino acids. Germline V gene data show CDR1 as WNHNN and CDR2 as SYGVQD (reference sequence). The chain's CDR3 is CASSESSAGNLADTQYF. The CDR3 DNA sequence: TGCGCCAGCAGTGAGTCGAGTGCGGGGAACTTGGCAGATACGCAGTATTTT.

The chain recombines TRBV9 with TRBJ1-2, with TRBD1 identical over 7 bases. The V gene's germline CDR1 is SGDLS and CDR2 YYNGEE. This CDR3 is built from 14 residues. Unmatched junction bases numbered 6, after V lost 4 bases and J lost 3 bases. This chain's CDR3 is CASSPSTGDYGYTF. As DNA, the CDR3 is TGTGCCAGCAGCCCCTCCACAGGGGACTATGGCTACACCTTC.

The chain links TRBV9 to TRBJ2-1; weak D call: TRBD2 (5 bases). V gave up 6 bases and J gave up 0 bases, with 10 bases separating them. The length of the CDR3 is 14 residues. Germline V lookup: CDR1 SGDLS, CDR2 YYNGEE. The CDR3 loop is CASKPGSSYNEQFF. CDR3 bases: TGTGCCAGCAAACCGGGGAGCTCCTACAATGAGCAGTTCTTC.

This chain joins TRBV7-9 and TRBJ2-2; 7 bases agree with TRBD1. Germline CDR1 and CDR2: SEHNR and FQNEAQ (reference sequence). The length of the CDR3 is 15 residues. J gave up 1 base and V 2 bases, and 1 base lay outside the gene matches. The CDR3, as DNA: TGTGCCAGCAGCTTAAACAGGGGGAACACCGGGGAGCTGTTTTTT. Its protein is CASSLNRGNTGELFF.

The count of this clone is one. The CDR3, as DNA: TGTGCCAGCAGCCCACTCCCAGATACGCAGTATTTT. Protein: CASSPLPDTQYF. The chain is built from TRBV11-2 and TRBJ2-3; D is undetermined. This CDR3 comprises 12 residues. The germline CDR1 and CDR2 sequences are SGHAT and FQNNGV. V was cut by 5 bases and J by 4 bases, with 7 bases left in between.

This clone was detected only a few times. The V gene is TRBV9, the J gene TRBJ2-7, with D possibly matching TRBD1 (5 bases). V was clipped by 0 bases and J by 3 bases, with 7 bases between them. The CDR3 is 13 amino acids. Looked up from germline, CDR1 is SGDLS and CDR2 is YYNGEE. The chain's CDR3 is CASSVADSYEQYF. In DNA, the CDR3 is TGTGCCAGCAGCGTAGCAGACAGCTACGAGCAGTACTTC.

The chain recombines TRBV6-4 with TRBJ1-4; D unresolved. This CDR3 spans 18 amino acids. The V end lost 0 bases, the J end lost 5 bases, and 19 bases lay between the germline ends. Germline V gene lookup returns CDR1 MRHNA and CDR2 SNTAGT. The CDR3 sequence: CASSDSSLGGVQNEKLFF. The CDR3 nucleotides are TGTGCCAGCAGTGACTCTAGCTTGGGCGGGGTACAGAATGAAAAACTGTTTTTT.

A word on this clone: The sample contains more than one DNA sequence encoding this CDR3. The chain recombines TRBV5-1 with TRBJ2-7; D not resolved. The germline gives CDR1 SGHRS, CDR2 YFSETQ. CDR3 length equals 11 residues. V lost 4 bases and J lost 5, with 7 bases in between. CDR3 DNA: TGCGCCAGCAGCCCAACAGACGAGCAGTACTTC. Residues: CASSPTDEQYF.

The rearrangement links TRBV5-1 to TRBJ1-2; D is perhaps TRBD1 (5 bases). The V gene lost 0 bases and the J gene lost 4 bases, with 13 bases spanning the gap. The length of the CDR3 is 15 residues. Germline assignment: CDR1 SGHRS and CDR2 YFSETQ. CDR3 protein: CASSLDGREGYGYTF. The CDR3 nucleotides are TGCGCCAGCAGCTTGGATGGCAGGGAGGGCTATGGCTACACCTTC. The full variable domain, its missing parts supplied by reference TRBV5-1 and TRBJ1-2, is KAGVTQTPRYLIKTRGQQVTLSCSPISGHRSVSWYQQTPGQGLQFLFEYFSETQRNKGNFPGRFSGRQFSNSRSEMNVSTLELGDSALYLCASSLDGREGYGYTFGSGTRLTVV.

This clone appeared once. The rearrangement uses TRBV11-2 and TRBJ1-2; D perhaps matches TRBD1 (6 bases). V was cut by 5 bases and J by 4 bases, with 17 bases left in between. Germline-derived CDR1 and CDR2 are SGHAT and FQNNGV. The CDR3 totals 15 residues. CDR3 in amino acids: CASSPTIGTPYGYTF. The CDR3 DNA reads TGTGCCAGCAGCCCAACCATAGGGACACCCTATGGCTACACCTTC.

The chain joins TRBV4-1 to TRBJ2-7; TRBD1 aligns across 9 bases. The CDR3 runs 15 residues. Germline V lookup: CDR1 MGHRA, CDR2 YSYEKL. J lost 6 bases, V lost 4 bases, and 10 bases had no gene match. CDR3 nucleotides: TGCGCCAGCAGCCGAAGTCCAGGGACAGGGAGCGAGCAGTACTTC. Protein: CASSRSPGTGSEQYF.

The V call is TRBV14, the J call TRBJ2-1; 7 bases agree with TRBD2. Trimming took 0 bases from V and 10 from J; bases not matched to a gene: 9. This CDR3 comprises 15 residues. Germline V CDR1 and CDR2: SGHDN, FVKESK. The CDR3 reads CASSQERPGLGEQFF. CDR3 coding DNA: TGTGCCAGCAGCCAAGAGCGTCCCGGACTAGGGGAGCAGTTCTTC.

J is TRBJ2-5 and V is TRBV2; a possible D gene is TRBD1 (6 bases). The CDR3 totals 15 residues. Trimming removed 3 bases at V and 1 base at J, with 12 bases between. Germline CDR1 reads SNHLY; CDR2 reads FYNNEI. CDR3 amino acids: CASSDRGQLQETQYF. The CDR3 nucleotides are TGTGCCAGCAGTGATAGGGGACAACTCCAAGAGACCCAGTACTTC.

The chain combines TRBV15 with TRBJ2-6, with 7 bases aligning to TRBD2. There are 17 residues in the CDR3. Germline V gene sequence: CDR1 LNHNV, CDR2 YYDKDF (reference sequence). The trim removed 5 bases at V and 1 base at J, leaving 8 bases unmatched. CDR3: CATSPHGGGSGANVLTF. The CDR3 DNA sequence: TGTGCCACCAGCCCCCACGGCGGGGGTTCTGGGGCCAACGTCCTGACTTTC.

The chain is built from TRBV12-5 and TRBJ1-6, with D perhaps TRBD1 (6 bases). CDR1 and CDR2 (germline): LGHNT, FRNRAP. The CDR3 sequence is 13 residues long. Trimming removed 6 bases at V and 9 bases at J, with 12 bases between. The CDR3 sequence: CASGGALISPLHF. The DNA for the CDR3 is TGTGCTAGTGGGGGGGCATTGATTTCACCCCTCCACTTT.